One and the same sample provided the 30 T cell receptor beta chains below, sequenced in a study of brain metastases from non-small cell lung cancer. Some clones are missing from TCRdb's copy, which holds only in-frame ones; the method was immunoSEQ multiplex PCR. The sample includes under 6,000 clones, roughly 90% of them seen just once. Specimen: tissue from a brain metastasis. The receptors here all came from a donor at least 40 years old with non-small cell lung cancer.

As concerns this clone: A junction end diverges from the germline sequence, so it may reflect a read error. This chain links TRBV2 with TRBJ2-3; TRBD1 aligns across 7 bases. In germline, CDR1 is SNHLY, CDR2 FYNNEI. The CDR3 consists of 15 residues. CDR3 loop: CASSEGTVYTDTQYF. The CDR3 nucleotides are TGTGCCAGCAGCGAAGGGACAGTATACACAGATACGCAGTATTTT.

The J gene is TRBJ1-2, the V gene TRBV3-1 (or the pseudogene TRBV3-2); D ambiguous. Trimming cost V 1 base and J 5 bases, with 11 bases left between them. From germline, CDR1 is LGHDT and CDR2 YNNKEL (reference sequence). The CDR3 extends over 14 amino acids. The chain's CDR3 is CASSQGEGQYGYTF. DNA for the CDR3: TGTGCCAGCAGCCAAGGTGAAGGGCAATATGGCTACACCTTC.

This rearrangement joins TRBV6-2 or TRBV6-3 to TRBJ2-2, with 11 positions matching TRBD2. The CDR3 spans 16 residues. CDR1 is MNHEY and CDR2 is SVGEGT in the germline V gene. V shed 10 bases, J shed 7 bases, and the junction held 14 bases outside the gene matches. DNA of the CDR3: TGTGCCAACATCCCATTAGCGGGAGGGCCAGACGGGGAGCTGTTTTTT. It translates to CANIPLAGGPDGELFF.

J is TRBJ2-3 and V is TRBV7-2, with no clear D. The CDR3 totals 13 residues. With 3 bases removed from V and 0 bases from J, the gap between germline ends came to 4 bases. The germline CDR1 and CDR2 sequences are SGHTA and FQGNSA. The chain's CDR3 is CASSFVSTDTQYF. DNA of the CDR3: TGTGCCAGCAGCTTTGTAAGCACAGATACGCAGTATTTT.

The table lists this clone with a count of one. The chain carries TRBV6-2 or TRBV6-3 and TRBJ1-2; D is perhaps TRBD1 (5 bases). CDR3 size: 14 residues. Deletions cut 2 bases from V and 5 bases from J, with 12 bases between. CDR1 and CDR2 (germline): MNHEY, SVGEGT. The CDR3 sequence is CASSYGAVGYGYTF. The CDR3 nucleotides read TGTGCCAGCAGTTACGGGGCGGTAGGGTATGGCTACACCTTC.

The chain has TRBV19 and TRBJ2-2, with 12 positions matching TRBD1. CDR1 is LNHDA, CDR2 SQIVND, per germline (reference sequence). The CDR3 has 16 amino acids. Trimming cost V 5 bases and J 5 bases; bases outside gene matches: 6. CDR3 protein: CASSGTGGEETGELFF. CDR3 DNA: TGTGCCAGTAGTGGGACAGGGGGCGAGGAAACCGGGGAGCTGTTTTTT.

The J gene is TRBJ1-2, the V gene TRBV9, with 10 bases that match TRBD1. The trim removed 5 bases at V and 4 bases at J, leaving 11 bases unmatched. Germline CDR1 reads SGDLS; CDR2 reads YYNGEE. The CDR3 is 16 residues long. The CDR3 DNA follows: TGTGCCAGCAGTCACGGGACAGGGGCGACTAGCTATGGCTACACCTTC. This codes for CASSHGTGATSYGYTF.

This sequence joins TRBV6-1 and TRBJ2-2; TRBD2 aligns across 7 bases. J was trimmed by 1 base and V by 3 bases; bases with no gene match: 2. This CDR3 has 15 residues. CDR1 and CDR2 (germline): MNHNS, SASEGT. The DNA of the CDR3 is TGTGCCAGCAGTGAGCGGGGGTGGAACACCGGGGAGCTGTTTTTT. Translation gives CASSERGWNTGELFF.

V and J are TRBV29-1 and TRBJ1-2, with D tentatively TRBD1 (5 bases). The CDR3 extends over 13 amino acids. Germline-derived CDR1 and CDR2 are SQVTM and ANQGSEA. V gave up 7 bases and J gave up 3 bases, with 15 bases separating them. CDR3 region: CSAQKGTDYGYTF. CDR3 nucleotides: TGCAGCGCCCAAAAGGGGACGGACTATGGCTACACCTTC. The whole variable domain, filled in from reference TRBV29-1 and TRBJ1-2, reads SAVISQKPSRDICQRGTSLTIQCQVDSQVTMMFWYRQQPGQSLTLIATANQGSEATYESGFVIDKFPISRPNLTFSTLTVSNMSPEDSSIYLCSAQKGTDYGYTFGSGTRLTVV.

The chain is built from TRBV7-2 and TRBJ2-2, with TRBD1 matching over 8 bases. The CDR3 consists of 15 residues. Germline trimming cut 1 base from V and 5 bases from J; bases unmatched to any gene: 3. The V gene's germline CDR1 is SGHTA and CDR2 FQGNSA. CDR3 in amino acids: CASSLDWTGTGELFF. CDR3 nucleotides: TGTGCCAGCAGCTTAGACTGGACAGGGACCGGGGAGCTGTTTTTT.

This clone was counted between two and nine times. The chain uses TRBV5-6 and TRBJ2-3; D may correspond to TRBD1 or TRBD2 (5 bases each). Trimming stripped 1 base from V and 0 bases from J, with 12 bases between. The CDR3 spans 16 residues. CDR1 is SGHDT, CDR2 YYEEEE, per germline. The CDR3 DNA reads TGTGCCAGCAGCTTGCGGGGCGAACACAGCACAGATACGCAGTATTTT. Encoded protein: CASSLRGEHSTDTQYF.

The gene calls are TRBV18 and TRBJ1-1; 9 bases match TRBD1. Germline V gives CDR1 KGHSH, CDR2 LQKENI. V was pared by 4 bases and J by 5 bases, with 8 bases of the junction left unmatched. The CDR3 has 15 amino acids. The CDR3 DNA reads TGTGCCAGCTCACGGGAAACAGGGGGCAGGACTGAAGCTTTCTTT. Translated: CASSRETGGRTEAFF. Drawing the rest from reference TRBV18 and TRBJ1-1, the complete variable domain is NAGVMQNPRHLVRRRGQEARLRCSPMKGHSHVYWYRQLPEEGLKFMVYLQKENIIDESGMPKERFSAEFPKEGPSILRIQQVVRGDSAAYFCASSRETGGRTEAFFGQGTRLTVV.

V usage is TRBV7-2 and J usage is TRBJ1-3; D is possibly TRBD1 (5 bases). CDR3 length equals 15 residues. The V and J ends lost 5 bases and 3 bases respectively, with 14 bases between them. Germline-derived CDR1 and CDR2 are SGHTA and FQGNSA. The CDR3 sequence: CASSQEAGFGNTIYF. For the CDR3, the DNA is TGTGCCAGCAGCCAGGAGGCAGGGTTTGGAAACACCATATATTTT.

The CDR3 nucleotides read TGTGCCAGCAACCGGGATAGCACAGATACGCAGTATTTT. It is translated as CASNRDSTDTQYF. This chain connects TRBV5-4 to TRBJ2-3; D might be TRBD2 (5 bases). This CDR3 has 13 residues. V dropped 6 bases and J dropped 0 bases, with 8 bases sitting between them. Looked up from germline, CDR1 is SGHNT and CDR2 is YYREEE (reference sequence).

The chain's CDR3 is CATSRKGSDEQFF. The CDR3 DNA sequence: TGTGCCACCAGCAGAAAGGGGTCAGATGAGCAGTTCTTC. This rearrangement joins TRBV15 to TRBJ2-1; D may be TRBD1 (5 bases). Germline V gives CDR1 LNHNV, CDR2 YYDKDF (reference sequence). This CDR3 has 13 amino acids. Deletions cut 2 bases from V and 8 bases from J, with 10 bases between.

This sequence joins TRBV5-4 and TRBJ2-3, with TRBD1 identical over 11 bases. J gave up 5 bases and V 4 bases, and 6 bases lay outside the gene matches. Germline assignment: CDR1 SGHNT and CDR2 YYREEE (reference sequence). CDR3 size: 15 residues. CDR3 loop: CASSPGTGGRDTQYF. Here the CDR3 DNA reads TGTGCCAGCAGCCCGGGGACAGGGGGGAGAGATACGCAGTATTTT.

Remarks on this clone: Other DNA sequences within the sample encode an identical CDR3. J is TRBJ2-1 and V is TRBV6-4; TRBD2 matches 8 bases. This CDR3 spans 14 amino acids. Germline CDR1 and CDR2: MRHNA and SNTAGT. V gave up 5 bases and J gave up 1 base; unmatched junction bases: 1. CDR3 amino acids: CASSRGGSYNEQFF. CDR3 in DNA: TGTGCCAGCAGTCGGGGGGGTTCCTACAATGAGCAGTTCTTC.

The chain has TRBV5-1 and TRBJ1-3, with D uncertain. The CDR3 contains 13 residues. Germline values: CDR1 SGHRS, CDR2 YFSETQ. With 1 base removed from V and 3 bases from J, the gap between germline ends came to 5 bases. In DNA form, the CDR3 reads TGCGCCAGCAGCTTGACAGATGGAAACACCATATATTTT. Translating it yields CASSLTDGNTIYF. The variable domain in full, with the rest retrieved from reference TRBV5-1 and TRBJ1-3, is KAGVTQTPRYLIKTRGQQVTLSCSPISGHRSVSWYQQTPGQGLQFLFEYFSETQRNKGNFPGRFSGRQFSNSRSEMNVSTLELGDSALYLCASSLTDGNTIYFGEGSWLTVV.

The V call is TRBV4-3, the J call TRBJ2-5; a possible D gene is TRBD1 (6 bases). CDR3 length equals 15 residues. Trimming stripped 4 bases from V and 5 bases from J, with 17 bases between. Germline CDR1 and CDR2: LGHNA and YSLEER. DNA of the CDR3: TGCGCCAGCAGCCGAGGGACAAGGAAGCAGGAGACCCAGTACTTC. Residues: CASSRGTRKQETQYF.

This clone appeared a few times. CDR3 sequence reads: CASSQVRGTQYF. CDR3 coding DNA: TGTGCCAGCAGCCAAGTCCGGGGGACCCAGTACTTC. The rearrangement uses TRBV3-1 (or the pseudogene TRBV3-2) and TRBJ2-5; possibly TRBD2 for D (5 bases). The germline CDR1 and CDR2 sequences are LGHDT and YNNKEL (reference sequence). V was trimmed by 1 base and J by 7 bases, leaving 7 bases between them. The CDR3 is made up of 12 amino acids.

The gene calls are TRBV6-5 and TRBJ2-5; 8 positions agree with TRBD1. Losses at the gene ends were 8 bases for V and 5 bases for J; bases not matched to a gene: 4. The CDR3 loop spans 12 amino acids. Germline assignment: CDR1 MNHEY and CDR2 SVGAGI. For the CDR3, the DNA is TGTGCCAGCTCAGGGGGCGGGGAGACCCAGTACTTC. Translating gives CASSGGGETQYF.

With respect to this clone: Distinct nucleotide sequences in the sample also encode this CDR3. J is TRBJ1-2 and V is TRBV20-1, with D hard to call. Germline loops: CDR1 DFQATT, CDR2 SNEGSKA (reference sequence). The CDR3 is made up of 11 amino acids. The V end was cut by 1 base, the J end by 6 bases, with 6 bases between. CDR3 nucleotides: TGCAGTGCTAGAGGTGGGGATGGCTACACCTTC. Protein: CSARGGDGYTF.

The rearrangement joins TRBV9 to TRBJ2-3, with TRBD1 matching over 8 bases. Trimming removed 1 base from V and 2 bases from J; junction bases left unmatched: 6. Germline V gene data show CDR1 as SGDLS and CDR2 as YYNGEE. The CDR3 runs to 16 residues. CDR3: CASSVSGQGATDTQYF. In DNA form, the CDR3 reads TGTGCCAGCAGCGTATCCGGACAGGGAGCCACAGATACGCAGTATTTT.

This CDR3 reads CASSYTILTGWNTEAFF. DNA for the CDR3: TGTGCCAGCAGTTACACCATCTTGACAGGTTGGAACACTGAAGCTTTCTTT. The rearrangement uses TRBV6-2 or TRBV6-3 and TRBJ1-1; weak D call: TRBD1 (6 bases). Germline CDR1 is MNHEY and CDR2 is SVGEGT. Between the trimmed V and J ends, which lost 2 bases and 1 base, there was a span of 17 bases. The CDR3 is 17 residues long.

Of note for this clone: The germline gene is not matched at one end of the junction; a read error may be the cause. The chain's CDR3 is CAAKDVHYKQYF. CDR3 in DNA: TGTGCCGCCAAAGACGTACACTACAAGCAGTACTTC. The J gene is TRBJ2-7, the V gene TRBV2; no clear D. Germline values: CDR1 SNHLY, CDR2 FYNNEI. The CDR3 consists of 12 residues.

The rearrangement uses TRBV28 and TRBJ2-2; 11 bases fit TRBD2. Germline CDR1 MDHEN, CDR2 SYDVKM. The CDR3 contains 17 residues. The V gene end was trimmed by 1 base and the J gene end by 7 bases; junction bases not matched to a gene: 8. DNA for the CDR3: TGTGCCAGCAGTTTATTGTTAGCGGGGGGGCTCGGCGGGGAGCTGTTTTTT. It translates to CASSLLLAGGLGGELFF.

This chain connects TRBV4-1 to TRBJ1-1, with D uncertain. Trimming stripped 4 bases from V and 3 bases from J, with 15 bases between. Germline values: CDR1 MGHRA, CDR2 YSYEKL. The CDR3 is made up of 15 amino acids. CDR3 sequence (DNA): TGCGCCAGCAGCCTTGCGGAGGGAAGATACACTGAAGCTTTCTTT. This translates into CASSLAEGRYTEAFF.

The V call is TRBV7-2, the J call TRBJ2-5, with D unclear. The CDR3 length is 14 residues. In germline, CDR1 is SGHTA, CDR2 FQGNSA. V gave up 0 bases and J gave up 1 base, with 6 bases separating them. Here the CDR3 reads CASSLAVFQETQYF. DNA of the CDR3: TGTGCCAGCAGCTTAGCGGTCTTCCAAGAGACCCAGTACTTC.

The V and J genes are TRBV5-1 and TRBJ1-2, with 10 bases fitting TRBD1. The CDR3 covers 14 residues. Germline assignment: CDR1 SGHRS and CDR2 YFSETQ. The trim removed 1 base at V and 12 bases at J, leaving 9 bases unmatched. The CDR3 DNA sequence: TGCGCCAGCAGCTTGTCATCCGGGACAGGGGATCACACCTTC. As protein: CASSLSSGTGDHTF.

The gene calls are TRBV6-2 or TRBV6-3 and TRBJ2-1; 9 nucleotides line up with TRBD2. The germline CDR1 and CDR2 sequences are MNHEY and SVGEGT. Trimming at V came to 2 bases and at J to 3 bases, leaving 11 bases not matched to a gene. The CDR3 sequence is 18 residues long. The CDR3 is CASSYPSGGTFGYNEQFF. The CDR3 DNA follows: TGTGCCAGCAGTTACCCAAGCGGGGGGACGTTCGGCTACAATGAGCAGTTCTTC.